This T cell receptor (beta chain) was identified during a study of beta chain features in type 1 diabetes. Findings and caveats of the study: A greater similarity of naive, central memory and Treg TCRB repertoires was seen among patients than among healthy donors. The question left open here concerned HLA type influencing TCRB rearrangement.

Expressed TCRB transcripts were sequenced, since all the RNA that had been isolated was reverse transcribed. Measured with immunoSEQ multiplex PCR; TCRdb has only the in-frame clones, and not every one. Among about half a million clones listed, over 25% were seen once. This clone appeared a few times. The target antigen is unknown. Sequenced input: naive CD4+ T cells from blood. This receptor was taken from a man between 18 and 35 years old in good health.

The CDR3 here is CASSRAMNTEAFF. As DNA, the CDR3 is TGTGCCAGCAGTCGAGCCATGAACACTGAAGCTTTCTTT. The chain combines TRBV27 with TRBJ1-1; D unclear. The V gene lost 5 bases and the J gene lost 0 bases, with 7 bases spanning the gap. The length of the CDR3 is 13 residues. Per the germline V gene, CDR1 is MNHEY and CDR2 is SMNVEV (reference sequence).